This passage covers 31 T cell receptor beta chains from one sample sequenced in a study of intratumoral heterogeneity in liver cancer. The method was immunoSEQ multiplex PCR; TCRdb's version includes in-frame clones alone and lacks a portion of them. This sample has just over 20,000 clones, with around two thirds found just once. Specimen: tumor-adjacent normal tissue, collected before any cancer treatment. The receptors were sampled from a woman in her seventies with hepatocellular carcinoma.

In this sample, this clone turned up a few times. CDR3: CASSSRGQLTPRETQYF. CDR3 nucleotides: TGTGCCAGTAGTTCCCGGGGCCAACTCACTCCTCGGGAGACCCAGTACTTC. The chain couples TRBV19 to TRBJ2-5; D is tentatively TRBD1 or TRBD2 (5 bases each). V shed 5 bases and J shed 5 bases, with 24 bases lying between them. Germline V gene sequence: CDR1 LNHDA, CDR2 SQIVND (reference sequence). This CDR3 comprises 17 residues.

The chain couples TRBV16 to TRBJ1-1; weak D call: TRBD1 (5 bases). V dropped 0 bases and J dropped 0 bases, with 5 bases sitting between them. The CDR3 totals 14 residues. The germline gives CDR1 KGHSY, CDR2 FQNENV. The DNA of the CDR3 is TGTGCCAGCAGCCAATCGGGACTGAACACTGAAGCTTTCTTT. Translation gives CASSQSGLNTEAFF. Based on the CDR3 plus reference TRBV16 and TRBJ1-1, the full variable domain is GEEVAQTPKHLVRGEGQKAKLYCAPIKGHSYVFWYQQVLKNEFKFLISFQNENVFDETGMPKERFSAKCLPNSPCSLEIQATKLEDSAVYFCASSQSGLNTEAFFGQGTRLTVV.

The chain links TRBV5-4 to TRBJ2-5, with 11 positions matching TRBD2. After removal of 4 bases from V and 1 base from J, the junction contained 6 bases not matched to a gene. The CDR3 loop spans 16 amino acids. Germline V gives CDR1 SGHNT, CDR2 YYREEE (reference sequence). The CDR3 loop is CASSKGLAEAQETQYF. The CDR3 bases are TGTGCCAGCAGCAAGGGACTAGCGGAAGCCCAAGAGACCCAGTACTTC. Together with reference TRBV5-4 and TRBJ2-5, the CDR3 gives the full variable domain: ETGVTQSPTHLIKTRGQQVTLRCSSQSGHNTVSWYQQALGQGPQFIFQYYREEENGRGNFPPRFSGLQFPNYSSELNVNALELDDSALYLCASSKGLAEAQETQYFGPGTRLLVL.

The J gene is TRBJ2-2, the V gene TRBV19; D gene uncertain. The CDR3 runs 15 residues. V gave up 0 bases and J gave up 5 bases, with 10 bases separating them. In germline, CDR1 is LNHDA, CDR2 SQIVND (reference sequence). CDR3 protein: CASSIDSTTTGELFF. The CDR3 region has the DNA TGTGCCAGTAGTATAGATTCCACGACGACCGGGGAGCTGTTTTTT.

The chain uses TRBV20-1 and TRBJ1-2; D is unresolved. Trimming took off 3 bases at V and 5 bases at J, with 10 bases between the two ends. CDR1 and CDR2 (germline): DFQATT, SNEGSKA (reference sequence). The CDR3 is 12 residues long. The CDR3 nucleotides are TGCAGTGCTAGTCCATCCCCATATGGCTACACCTTC. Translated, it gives CSASPSPYGYTF.

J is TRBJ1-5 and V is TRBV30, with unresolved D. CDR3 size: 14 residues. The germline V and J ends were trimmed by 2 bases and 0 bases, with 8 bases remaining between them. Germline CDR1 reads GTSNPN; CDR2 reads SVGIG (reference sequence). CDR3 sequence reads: CAWSWTYSNQPQHF. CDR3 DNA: TGTGCCTGGAGTTGGACGTATAGCAATCAGCCCCAGCATTTT.

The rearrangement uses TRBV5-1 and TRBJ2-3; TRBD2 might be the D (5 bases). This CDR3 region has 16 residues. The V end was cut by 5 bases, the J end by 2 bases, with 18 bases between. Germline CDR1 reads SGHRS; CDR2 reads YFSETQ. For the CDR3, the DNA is TGCGCCAGCAGAGGAGGCCCGGCAGGAGTCACAGATACGCAGTATTTT. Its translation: CASRGGPAGVTDTQYF.

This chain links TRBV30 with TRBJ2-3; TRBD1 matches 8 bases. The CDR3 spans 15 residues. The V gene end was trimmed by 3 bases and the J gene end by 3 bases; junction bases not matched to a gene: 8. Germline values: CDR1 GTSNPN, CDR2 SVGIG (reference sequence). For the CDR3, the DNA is TGTGCCTGGAGACCAGGACAGGGAAGGACAGATACGCAGTATTTT. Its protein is CAWRPGQGRTDTQYF. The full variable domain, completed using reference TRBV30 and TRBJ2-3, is SQTIHQWPATLVQPVGSPLSLECTVEGTSNPNLYWYRQAAGRGLQLLFYSVGIGQISSEVPQNLSASRPQDRQFILSSKKLLLSDSGFYLCAWRPGQGRTDTQYFGPGTRLTVL.

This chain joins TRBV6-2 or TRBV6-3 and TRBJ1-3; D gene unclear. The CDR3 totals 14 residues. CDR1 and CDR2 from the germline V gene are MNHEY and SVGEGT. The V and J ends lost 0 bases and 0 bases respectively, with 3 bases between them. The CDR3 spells CASSYSSSGNTIYF. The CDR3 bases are TGTGCCAGCAGTTACTCCAGCTCTGGAAACACCATATATTTT.

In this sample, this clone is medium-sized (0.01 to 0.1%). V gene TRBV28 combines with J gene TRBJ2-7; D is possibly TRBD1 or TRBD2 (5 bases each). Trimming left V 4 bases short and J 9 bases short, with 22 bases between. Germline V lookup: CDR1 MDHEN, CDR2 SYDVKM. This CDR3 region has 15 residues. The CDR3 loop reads CASSSPVGRRVWQYF. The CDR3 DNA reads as TGTGCCAGCAGTTCCCCGGTGGGACGACGCGTTTGGCAGTACTTC.

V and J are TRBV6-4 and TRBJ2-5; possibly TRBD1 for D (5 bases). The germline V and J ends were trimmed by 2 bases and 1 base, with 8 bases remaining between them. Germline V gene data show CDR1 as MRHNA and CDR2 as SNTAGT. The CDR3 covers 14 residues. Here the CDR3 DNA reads TGTGCCAGCAGTGACCGCAGGGTCCAAGAGACCCAGTACTTC. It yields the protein CASSDRRVQETQYF.

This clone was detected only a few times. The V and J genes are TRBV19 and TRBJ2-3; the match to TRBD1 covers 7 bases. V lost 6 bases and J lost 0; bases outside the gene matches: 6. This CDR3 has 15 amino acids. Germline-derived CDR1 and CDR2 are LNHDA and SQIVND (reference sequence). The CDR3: CASRRQGPSTDTQYF. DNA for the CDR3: TGTGCCAGTAGAAGACAGGGCCCAAGCACAGATACGCAGTATTTT.

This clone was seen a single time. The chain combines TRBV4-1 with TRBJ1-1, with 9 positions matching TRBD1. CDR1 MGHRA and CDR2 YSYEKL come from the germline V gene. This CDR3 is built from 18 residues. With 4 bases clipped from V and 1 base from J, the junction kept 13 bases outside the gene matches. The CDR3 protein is CASSRRALWDRENTEAFF. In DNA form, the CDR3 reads TGCGCCAGCAGCCGCAGAGCCCTATGGGACAGGGAGAACACTGAAGCTTTCTTT.

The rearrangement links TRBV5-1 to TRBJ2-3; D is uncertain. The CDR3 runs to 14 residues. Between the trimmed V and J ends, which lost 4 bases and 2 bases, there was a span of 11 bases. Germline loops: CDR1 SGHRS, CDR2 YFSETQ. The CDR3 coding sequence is TGCGCCAGCAGCCTCCGGGCCTTCACAGATACGCAGTATTTT. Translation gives CASSLRAFTDTQYF.

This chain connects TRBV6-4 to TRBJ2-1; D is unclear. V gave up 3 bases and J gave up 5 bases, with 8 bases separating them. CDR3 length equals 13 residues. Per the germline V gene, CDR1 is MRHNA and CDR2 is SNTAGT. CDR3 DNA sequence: TGTGCCAGCAGTGATGGGGAAAACAATGAGCAGTTCTTC. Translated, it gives CASSDGENNEQFF.

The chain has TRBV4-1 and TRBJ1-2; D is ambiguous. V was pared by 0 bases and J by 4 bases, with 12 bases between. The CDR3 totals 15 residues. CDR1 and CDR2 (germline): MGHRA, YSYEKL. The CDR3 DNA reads TGCGCCAGCAGCCAAGAAGTACTTACACTCTATGGCTACACCTTC. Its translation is CASSQEVLTLYGYTF.

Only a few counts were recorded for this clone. The CDR3 region is CASSEAGDSGNTIYF. The CDR3 DNA is TGTGCCAGCAGTGAAGCGGGGGACTCTGGAAACACCATATATTTT. The chain couples TRBV6-1 to TRBJ1-3; D may be TRBD1 (5 bases). In germline, CDR1 is MNHNS, CDR2 SASEGT. The CDR3 is 15 residues long. Trimming shortened V by 0 bases and J by 0 bases, and 6 bases separated the two germline ends.

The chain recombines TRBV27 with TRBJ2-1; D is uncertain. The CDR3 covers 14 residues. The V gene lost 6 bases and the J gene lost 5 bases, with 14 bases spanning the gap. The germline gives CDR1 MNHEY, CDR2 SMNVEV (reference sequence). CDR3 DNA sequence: TGTGCCAGCAGCTTAAGCCCGACGAACAATGAGCAGTTCTTC. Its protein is CASSLSPTNNEQFF.

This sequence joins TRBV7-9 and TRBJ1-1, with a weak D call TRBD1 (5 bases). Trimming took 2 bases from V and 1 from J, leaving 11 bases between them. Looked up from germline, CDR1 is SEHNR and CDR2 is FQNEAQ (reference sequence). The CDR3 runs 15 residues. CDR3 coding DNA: TGTGCCAGCAGCTTATTAGGGGCCTCGAACACTGAAGCTTTCTTT. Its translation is CASSLLGASNTEAFF.

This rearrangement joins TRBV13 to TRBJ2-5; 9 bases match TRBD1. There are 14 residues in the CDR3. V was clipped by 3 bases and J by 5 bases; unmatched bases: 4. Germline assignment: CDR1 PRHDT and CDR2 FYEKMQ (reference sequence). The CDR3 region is CASSFRQGGETQYF. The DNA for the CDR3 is TGTGCCAGCAGCTTTCGACAGGGGGGGGAGACCCAGTACTTC.

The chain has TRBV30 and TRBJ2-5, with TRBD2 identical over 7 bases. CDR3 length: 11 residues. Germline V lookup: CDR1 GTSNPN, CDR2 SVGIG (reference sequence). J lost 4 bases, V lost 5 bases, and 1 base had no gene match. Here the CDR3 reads CAWAGAETQYF. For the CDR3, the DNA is TGTGCCTGGGCGGGAGCAGAGACCCAGTACTTC.

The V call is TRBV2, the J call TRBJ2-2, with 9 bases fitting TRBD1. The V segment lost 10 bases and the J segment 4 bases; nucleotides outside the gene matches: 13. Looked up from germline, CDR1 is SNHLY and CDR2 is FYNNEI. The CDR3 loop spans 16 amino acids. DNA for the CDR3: TGTGCCATCGCTTATTCCGGGACAGGGACCACCGGGGAGCTGTTTTTT. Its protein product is CAIAYSGTGTTGELFF.

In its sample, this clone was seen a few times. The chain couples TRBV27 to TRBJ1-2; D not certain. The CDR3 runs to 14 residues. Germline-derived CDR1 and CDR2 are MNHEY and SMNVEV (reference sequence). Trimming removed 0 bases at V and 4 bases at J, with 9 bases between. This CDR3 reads CASSLSGSSYGYTF. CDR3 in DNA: TGTGCCAGCAGTTTATCGGGCAGTTCCTATGGCTACACCTTC.

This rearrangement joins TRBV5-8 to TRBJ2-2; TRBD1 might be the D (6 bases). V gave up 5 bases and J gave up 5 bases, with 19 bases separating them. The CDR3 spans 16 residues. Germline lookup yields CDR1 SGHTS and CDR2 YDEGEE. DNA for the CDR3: TGTGCCAGCAGTCTTGGTGTGGGGGCGCCGACCGGGGAGCTGTTTTTT. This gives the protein CASSLGVGAPTGELFF.

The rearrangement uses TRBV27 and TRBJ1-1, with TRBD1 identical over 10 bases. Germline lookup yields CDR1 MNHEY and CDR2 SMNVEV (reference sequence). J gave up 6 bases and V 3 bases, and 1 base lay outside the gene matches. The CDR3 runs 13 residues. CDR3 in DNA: TGTGCCAGCAGTTTCGGGACAGGGGCTGAAGCTTTCTTT. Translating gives CASSFGTGAEAFF.

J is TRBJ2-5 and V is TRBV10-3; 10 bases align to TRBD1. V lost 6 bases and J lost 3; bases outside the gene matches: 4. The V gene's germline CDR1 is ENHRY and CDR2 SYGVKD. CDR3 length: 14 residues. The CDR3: CAIRMGQGKETQYF. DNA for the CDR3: TGTGCCATCAGGATGGGACAGGGGAAAGAGACCCAGTACTTC.

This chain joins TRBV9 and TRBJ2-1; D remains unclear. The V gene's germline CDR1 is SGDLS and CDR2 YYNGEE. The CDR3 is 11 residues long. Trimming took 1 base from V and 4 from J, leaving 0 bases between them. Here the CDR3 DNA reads TGTGCCAGCAGCGTATACAATGAGCAGTTCTTC. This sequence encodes CASSVYNEQFF.

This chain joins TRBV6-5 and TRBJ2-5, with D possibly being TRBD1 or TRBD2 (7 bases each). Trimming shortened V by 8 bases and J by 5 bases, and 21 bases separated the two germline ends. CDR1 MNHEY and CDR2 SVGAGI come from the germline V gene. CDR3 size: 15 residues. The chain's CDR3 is CASGGVAGGQETQYF. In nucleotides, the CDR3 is TGTGCCAGCGGGGGGGTAGCAGGGGGACAGGAGACCCAGTACTTC.

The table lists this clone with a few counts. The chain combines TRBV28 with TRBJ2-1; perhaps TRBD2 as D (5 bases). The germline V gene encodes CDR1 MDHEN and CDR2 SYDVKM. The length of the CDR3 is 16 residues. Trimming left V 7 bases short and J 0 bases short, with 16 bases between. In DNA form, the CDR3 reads TGTGCCAGCATACATAACGGGGTACCCTCCTACAATGAGCAGTTCTTC. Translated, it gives CASIHNGVPSYNEQFF.

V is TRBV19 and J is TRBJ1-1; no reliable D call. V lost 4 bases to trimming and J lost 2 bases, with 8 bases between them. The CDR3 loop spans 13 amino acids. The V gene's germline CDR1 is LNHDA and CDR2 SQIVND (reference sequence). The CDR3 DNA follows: TGTGCCAGTAGTAGATTGGACAACACTGAAGCTTTCTTT. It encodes CASSRLDNTEAFF.

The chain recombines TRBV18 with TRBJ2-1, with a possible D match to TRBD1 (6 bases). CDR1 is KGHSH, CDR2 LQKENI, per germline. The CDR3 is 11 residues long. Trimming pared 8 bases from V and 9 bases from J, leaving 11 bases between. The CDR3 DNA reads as TGTGCCAGCAGTGGACAGCCTGAGCAGTTCTTC. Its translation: CASSGQPEQFF.